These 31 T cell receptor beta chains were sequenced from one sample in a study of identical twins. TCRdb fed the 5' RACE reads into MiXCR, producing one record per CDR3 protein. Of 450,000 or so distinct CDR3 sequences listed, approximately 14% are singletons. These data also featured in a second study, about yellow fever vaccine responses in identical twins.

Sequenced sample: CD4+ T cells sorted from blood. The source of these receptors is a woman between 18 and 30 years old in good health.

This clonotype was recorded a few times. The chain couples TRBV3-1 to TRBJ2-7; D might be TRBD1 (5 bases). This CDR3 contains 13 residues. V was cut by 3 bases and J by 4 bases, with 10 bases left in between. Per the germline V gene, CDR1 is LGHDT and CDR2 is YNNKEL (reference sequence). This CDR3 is CASSHDSRYEQYF. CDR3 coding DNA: TGTGCCAGCAGCCATGACAGCCGGTACGAGCAGTACTTC.

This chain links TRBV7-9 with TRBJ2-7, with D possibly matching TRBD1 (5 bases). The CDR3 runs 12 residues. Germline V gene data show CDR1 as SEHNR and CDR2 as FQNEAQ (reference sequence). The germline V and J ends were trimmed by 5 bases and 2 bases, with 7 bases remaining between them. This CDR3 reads CASSRQPYEQYF. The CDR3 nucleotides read TGTGCCAGCAGCCGACAGCCCTACGAGCAGTACTTC.

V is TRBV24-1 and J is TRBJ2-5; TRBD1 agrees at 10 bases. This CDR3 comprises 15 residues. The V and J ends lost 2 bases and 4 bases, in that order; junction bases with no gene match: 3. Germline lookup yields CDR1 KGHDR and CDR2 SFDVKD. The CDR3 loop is CATSDSRQGAETQYF. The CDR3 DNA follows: TGTGCCACCAGTGATTCCAGACAGGGGGCAGAGACCCAGTACTTC.

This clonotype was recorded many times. The CDR3 coding sequence is TGTGCCAGCAGTTTAGCGGAGACCTACGAGCAGTACTTC. Translated: CASSLAETYEQYF. The chain couples TRBV12-3 or TRBV12-4 to TRBJ2-7; no clear D gene. This CDR3 region has 13 residues. V was clipped by 0 bases and J by 2 bases, with 5 bases between them.

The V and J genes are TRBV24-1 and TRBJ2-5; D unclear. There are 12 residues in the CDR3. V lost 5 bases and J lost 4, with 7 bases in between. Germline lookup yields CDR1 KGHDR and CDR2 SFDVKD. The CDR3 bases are TGTGCCACCAGTGGCAGGTCAGAGACCCAGTACTTC. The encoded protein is CATSGRSETQYF.

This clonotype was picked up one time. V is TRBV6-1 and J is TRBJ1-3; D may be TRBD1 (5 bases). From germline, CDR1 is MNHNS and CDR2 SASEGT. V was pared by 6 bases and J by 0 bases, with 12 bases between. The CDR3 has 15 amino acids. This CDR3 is CASRGLSHSGNTIYF. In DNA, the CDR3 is TGTGCCAGCAGGGGACTGTCCCACTCTGGAAACACCATATATTTT.

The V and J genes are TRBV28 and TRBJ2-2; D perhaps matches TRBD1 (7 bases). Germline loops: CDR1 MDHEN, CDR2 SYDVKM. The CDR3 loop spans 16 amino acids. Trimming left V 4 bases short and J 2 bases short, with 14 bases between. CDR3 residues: CASSSAGQTNTGELFF. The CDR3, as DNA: TGTGCCAGCAGTTCCGCGGGACAGACAAACACCGGGGAGCTGTTTTTT.

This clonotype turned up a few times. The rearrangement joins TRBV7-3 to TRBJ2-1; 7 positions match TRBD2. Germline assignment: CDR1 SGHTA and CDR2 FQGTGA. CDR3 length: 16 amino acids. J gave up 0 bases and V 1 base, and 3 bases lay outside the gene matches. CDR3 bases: TGTGCCAGCAGCTTAATGGGACTAAGCTCCTACAATGAGCAGTTCTTC. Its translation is CASSLMGLSSYNEQFF.

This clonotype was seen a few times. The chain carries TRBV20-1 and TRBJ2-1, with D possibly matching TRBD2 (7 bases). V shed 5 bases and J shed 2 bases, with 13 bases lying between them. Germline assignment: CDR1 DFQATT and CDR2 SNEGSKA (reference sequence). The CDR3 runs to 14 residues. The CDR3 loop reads CSAPWGGPYNEQFF. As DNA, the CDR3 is TGCAGTGCTCCCTGGGGGGGGCCCTACAATGAGCAGTTCTTC.

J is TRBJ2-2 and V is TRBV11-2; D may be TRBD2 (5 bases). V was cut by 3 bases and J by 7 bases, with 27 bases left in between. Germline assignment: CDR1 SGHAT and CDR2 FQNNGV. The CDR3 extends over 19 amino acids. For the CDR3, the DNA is TGTGCCAGCAGCTTGTCTCCTCTCGGCGTAAAGGAGGCCGGCGGGGAGCTGTTTTTT. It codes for CASSLSPLGVKEAGGELFF. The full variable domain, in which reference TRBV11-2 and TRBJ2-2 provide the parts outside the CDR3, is EAGVAQSPRYKIIEKRQSVAFWCNPISGHATLYWYQQILGQGPKLLIQFQNNGVVDDSQLPKDRFSAERLKGVDSTLKIQPAKLEDSAVYLCASSLSPLGVKEAGGELFFGEGSRLTVL.

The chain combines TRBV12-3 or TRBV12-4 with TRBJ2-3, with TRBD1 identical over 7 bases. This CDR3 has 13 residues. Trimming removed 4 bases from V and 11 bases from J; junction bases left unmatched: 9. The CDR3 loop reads CASSWGQLPEQYF. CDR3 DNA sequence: TGTGCCAGCAGTTGGGGACAGCTCCCTGAGCAGTATTTT.

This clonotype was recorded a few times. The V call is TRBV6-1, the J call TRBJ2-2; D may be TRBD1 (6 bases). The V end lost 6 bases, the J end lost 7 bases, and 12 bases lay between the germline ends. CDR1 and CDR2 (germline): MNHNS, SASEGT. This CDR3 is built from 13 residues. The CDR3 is CASRQGWSGELFF. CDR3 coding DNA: TGTGCCAGCAGGCAGGGGTGGAGCGGGGAGCTGTTTTTT.

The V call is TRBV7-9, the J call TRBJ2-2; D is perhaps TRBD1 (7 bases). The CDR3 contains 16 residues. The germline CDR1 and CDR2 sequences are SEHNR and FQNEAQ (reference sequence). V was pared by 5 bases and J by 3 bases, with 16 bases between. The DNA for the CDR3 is TGTGCCAGCAGCCGTGGACAGGCGGGATACACCGGGGAGCTGTTTTTT. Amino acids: CASSRGQAGYTGELFF. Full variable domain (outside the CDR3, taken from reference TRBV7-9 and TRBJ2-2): DTGVSQNPRHKITKRGQNVTFRCDPISEHNRLYWYRQTLGQGPEFLTYFQNEAQLEKSRLLSDRFSAERPKGSFSTLEIQRTEQGDSAMYLCASSRGQAGYTGELFFGEGSRLTVL.

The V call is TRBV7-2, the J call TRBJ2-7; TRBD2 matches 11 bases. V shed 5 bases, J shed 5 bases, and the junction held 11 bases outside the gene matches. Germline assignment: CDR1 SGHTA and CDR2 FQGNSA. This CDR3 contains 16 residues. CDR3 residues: CASSPPGTSGSNEQYF. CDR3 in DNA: TGTGCCAGCAGCCCGCCCGGGACTAGCGGTTCCAACGAGCAGTACTTC. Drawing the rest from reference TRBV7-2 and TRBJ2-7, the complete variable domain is GAGVSQSPSNKVTEKGKDVELRCDPISGHTALYWYRQSLGQGLEFLIYFQGNSAPDKSGLPSDRFSAERTGGSVSTLTIQRTQQEDSAVYLCASSPPGTSGSNEQYFGPGTRLTVT.

CDR3 DNA sequence: TGCAGTGCTGAGGCCTCAATTCAGAACACCGGGGAGCTGTTTTTT. Translation: CSAEASIQNTGELFF. The chain has TRBV20-1 and TRBJ2-2; D is ambiguous. V lost 5 bases to trimming and J lost 1 base, with 14 bases between them. The V gene's germline CDR1 is DFQATT and CDR2 SNEGSKA (reference sequence). This CDR3 is 15 amino acids long.

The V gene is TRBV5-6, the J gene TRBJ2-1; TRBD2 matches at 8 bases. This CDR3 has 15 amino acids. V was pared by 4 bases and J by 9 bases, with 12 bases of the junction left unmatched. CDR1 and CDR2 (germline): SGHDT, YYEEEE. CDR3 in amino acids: CASSPAGTSLPEQFF. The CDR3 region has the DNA TGTGCCAGCAGCCCGGCCGGGACTAGTTTACCTGAGCAGTTCTTC.

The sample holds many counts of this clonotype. The CDR3 protein is CATSTYQTGGPEKLFF. CDR3 bases: TGTGCCACCAGCACCTACCAGACAGGGGGGCCTGAAAAACTGTTTTTT. V is TRBV15 and J is TRBJ1-4, with 9 bases identical to TRBD1. CDR3 size: 16 residues. Germline V gene data show CDR1 as LNHNV and CDR2 as YYDKDF (reference sequence). Unmatched junction bases numbered 10, after V lost 4 bases and J lost 7 bases.

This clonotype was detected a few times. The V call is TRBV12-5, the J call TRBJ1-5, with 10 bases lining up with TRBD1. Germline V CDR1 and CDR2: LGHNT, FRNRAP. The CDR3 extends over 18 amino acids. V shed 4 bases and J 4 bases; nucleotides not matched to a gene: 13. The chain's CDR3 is CASGWTGTGDPRNQPQHF. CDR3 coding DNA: TGTGCTAGTGGTTGGACCGGGACAGGGGACCCTCGGAATCAGCCCCAGCATTTT.

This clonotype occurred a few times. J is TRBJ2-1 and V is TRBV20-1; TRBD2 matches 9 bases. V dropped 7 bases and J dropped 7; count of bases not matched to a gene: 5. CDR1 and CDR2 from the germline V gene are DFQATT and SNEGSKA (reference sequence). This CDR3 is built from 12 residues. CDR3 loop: CSESGRINEQFF. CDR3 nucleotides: TGCAGTGAGAGCGGGAGGATAAATGAGCAGTTCTTC.

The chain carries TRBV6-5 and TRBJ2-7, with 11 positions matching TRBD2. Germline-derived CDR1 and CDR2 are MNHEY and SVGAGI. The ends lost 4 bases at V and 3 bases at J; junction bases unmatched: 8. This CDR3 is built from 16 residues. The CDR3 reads CASSFHTSGSNYEQYF. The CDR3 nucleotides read TGTGCCAGCAGTTTCCATACTAGCGGGAGTAACTACGAGCAGTACTTC.

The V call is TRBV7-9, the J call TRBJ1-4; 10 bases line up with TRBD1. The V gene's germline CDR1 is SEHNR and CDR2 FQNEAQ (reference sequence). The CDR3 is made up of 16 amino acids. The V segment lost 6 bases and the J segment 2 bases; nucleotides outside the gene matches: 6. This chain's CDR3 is CASSRTGGPTNEKLFF. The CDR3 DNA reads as TGTGCCAGCAGTCGGACAGGGGGACCGACTAATGAAAAACTGTTTTTT. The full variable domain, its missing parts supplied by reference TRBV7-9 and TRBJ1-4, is DTGVSQNPRHKITKRGQNVTFRCDPISEHNRLYWYRQTLGQGPEFLTYFQNEAQLEKSRLLSDRFSAERPKGSFSTLEIQRTEQGDSAMYLCASSRTGGPTNEKLFFGSGTQLSVL.

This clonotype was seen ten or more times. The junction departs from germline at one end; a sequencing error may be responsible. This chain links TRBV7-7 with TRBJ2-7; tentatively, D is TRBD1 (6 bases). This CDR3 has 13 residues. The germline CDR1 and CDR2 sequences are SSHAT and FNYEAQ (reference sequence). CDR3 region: CASSRTDSYEQYF. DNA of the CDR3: TGTGCTAGCAGCCGGACAGATTCCTACGAGCAGTACTTC.

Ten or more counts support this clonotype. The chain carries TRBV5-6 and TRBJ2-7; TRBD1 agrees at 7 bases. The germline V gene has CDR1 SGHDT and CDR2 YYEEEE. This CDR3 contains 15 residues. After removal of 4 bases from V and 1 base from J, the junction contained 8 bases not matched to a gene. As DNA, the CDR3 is TGTGCCAGCAGCCCAGGACAGGCTGGATCCTACGAGCAGTACTTC. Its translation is CASSPGQAGSYEQYF.

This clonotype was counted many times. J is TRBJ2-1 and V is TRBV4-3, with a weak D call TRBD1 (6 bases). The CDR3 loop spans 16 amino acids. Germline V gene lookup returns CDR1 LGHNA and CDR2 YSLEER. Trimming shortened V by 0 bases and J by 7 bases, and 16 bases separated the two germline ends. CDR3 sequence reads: CASSQEFRTAPNEQFF. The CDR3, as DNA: TGCGCCAGCAGCCAAGAATTTCGGACAGCTCCAAATGAGCAGTTCTTC.

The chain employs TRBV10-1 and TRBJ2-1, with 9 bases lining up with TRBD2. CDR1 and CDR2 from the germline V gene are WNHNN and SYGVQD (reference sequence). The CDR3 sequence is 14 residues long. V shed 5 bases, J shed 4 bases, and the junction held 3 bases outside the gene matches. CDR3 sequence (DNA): TGCGCCAGCAGTCGGACTAGCGCATACAATGAGCAGTTCTTC. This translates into CASSRTSAYNEQFF.

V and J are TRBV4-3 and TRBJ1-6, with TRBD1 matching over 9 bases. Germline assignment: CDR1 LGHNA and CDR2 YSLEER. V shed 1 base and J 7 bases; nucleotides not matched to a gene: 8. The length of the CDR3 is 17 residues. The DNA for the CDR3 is TGCGCCAGCAGCCAAGTACCGACAGGGGGTAGGAATTCACCCCTCCACTTT. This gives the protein CASSQVPTGGRNSPLHF.

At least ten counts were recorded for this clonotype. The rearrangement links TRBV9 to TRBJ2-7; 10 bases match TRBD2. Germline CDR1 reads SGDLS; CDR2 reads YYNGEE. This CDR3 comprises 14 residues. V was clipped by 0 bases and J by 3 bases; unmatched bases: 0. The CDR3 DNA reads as TGTGCCAGCAGCGTAGGGACTAGCGGCTACGAGCAGTACTTC. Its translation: CASSVGTSGYEQYF.

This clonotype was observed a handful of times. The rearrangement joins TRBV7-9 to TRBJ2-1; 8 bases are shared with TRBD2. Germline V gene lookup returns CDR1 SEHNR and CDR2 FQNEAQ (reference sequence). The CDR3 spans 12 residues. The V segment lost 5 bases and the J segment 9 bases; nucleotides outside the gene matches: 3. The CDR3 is CASSISGVEQFF. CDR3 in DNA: TGTGCCAGCAGCATTAGCGGGGTTGAGCAGTTCTTC.

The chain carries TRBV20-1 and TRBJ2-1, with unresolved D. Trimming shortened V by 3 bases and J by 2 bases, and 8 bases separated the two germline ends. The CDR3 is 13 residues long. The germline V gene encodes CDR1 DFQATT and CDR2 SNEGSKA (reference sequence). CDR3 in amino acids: CSARGYTYNEQFF. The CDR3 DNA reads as TGCAGTGCTAGGGGGTACACCTACAATGAGCAGTTCTTC.

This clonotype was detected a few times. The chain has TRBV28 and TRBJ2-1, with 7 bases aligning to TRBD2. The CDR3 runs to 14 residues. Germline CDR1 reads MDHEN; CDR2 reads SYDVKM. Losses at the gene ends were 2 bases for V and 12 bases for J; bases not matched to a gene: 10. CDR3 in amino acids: CASSLPPGAGLQFF. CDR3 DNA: TGTGCCAGCAGTTTACCCCCCGGAGCGGGGCTGCAGTTCTTC.

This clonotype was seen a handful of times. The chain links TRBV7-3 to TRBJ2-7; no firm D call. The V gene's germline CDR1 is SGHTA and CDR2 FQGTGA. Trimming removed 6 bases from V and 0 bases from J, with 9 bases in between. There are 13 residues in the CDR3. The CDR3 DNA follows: TGTGCCAGCAGTATAGGCCCCTCCTACGAGCAGTACTTC. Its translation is CASSIGPSYEQYF.